This T cell receptor beta chain was retrieved from a study of T cell responses to AZD1222 COVID-19 vaccine. Overall study results and limits: Baseline serology detected seropositivity in only 6 or 7 AZD1222 recipients.

Sequencing was performed with immunoSEQ multiplex PCR; in TCRdb, only in-frame clones are kept and a portion is missing. Among some 15,000 clones listed, roughly nine tenths were seen once. As regards this clone: Its antigen is not known.

This CDR3 has 17 residues. Trimming took 3 bases from V and 0 from J, leaving 15 bases between them. Germline CDR1 is KGHSH and CDR2 is LQKENI. The chain has TRBV18 and TRBJ2-1; D may be TRBD1 or TRBD2 (5 bases each). The sample in question was peripheral blood, obtained 28 days after the second AZD1222 dose. This sequence was found in an adult who received the AZD1222 COVID-19 vaccine. The CDR3 coding sequence is TGTGCCAGCTCACCGCGAGGGACGTCAAGCTCCTACAATGAGCAGTTCTTC. It encodes CASSPRGTSSSYNEQFF.